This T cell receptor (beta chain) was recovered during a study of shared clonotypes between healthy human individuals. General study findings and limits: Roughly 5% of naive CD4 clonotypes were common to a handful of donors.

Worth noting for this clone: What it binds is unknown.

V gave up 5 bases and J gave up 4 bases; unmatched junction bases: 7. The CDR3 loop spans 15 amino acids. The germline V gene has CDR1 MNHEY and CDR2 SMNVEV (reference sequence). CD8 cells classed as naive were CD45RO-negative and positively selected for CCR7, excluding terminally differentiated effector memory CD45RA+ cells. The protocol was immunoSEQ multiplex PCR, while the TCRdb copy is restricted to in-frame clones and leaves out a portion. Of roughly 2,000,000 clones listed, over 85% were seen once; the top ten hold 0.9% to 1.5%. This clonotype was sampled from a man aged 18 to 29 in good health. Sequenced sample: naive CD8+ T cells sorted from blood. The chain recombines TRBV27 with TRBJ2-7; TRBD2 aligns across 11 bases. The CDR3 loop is CASSLRLAGWYEQYF. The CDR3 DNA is TGTGCCAGCAGTCTTCGACTAGCGGGATGGTACGAGCAGTACTTC.